These T cell receptor beta chains were read from a single sample in a study of cytomegalovirus exposure and HLA in healthy donors. Using immunoSEQ multiplex PCR, the repertoire was profiled, and TCRdb retains in-frame clones only, with some absent. The sample holds roughly 70,000 clones, approximately 90% seen once. The sequenced material came from PBMCs. The receptor set was obtained from a young woman in good health and CMV-seropositive. Each CDR3 is given with its conserved first and last residue. A D gene is named only where the DNA matches it firmly. Clone size is shown for a subset of rows, as once, few, many or a class of expanded clone.

>12|TRBD2|TRBV14|TRBJ2-1|NA
CASSDRGGEQFF
TGTGCCAGCAGCGACCGGGGGGGTGAGCAGTTCTTC
>16|NA|TRBV7-9|TRBJ2-7|NA
CASSNQPGQRAYEQYF
TGTGCCAGCAGTAATCAACCTGGACAGCGTGCCTACGAGCAGTACTTC
>17|TRBD2|TRBV18|TRBJ2-2|NA
CASSPRTSGPNTGELFF
TGTGCCAGCTCACCTAGGACTAGCGGACCGAACACCGGGGAGCTGTTTTTT
>15|TRBD2|TRBV15|TRBJ2-7|NA
CATSREATSGYEQYF
TGTGCCACCAGCAGAGAGGCGACTAGCGGCTACGAGCAGTACTTC
>16|NA|TRBV29-1|TRBJ2-1|NA
CSGEGSRDNLYNEQFF
TGCAGCGGAGAAGGTAGTCGGGACAACCTCTACAATGAGCAGTTCTTC
>12|NA|TRBV19|TRBJ1-5|NA
CASGLGDQPQHF
TGTGCCAGTGGATTAGGGGATCAGCCCCAGCATTTT
>14|NA|TRBV4-1|TRBJ1-4|once
CASSPVLTNEKLFF
TGCGCCAGCAGCCCCGTTCTAACTAATGAAAAACTGTTTTTT
>14|NA|TRBV7-2|TRBJ2-4|NA
CASSQRSPGDIQYF
TGTGCCAGCAGCCAACGGTCCCCAGGGGACATTCAGTACTTC
>14|TRBD2|TRBV28|TRBJ2-1|NA
CASSLGGDLRKQFF
TGTGCCAGCAGTTTAGGGGGGGACCTCAGAAAGCAGTTCTTC
>14|NA|TRBV10-3|TRBJ2-2|NA
CAIADGSNTGELFF
TGTGCCATAGCGGACGGATCGAACACCGGGGAGCTGTTTTTT
>18|NA|TRBV23-1|TRBJ2-6|NA
CASSQSEKRFSGANVLTF
TGCGCCAGCAGTCAATCCGAGAAACGCTTCTCTGGGGCCAACGTCCTGACTTTC
>17|TRBD1|TRBV18|TRBJ1-1|once
CASSPRGTGDSYTEAFF
TGTGCCAGCTCACCACGTGGGACAGGGGATTCTTACACTGAAGCTTTCTTT